The 3 T cell receptor beta chains in this list originate from one sample, sequenced in a study of cytomegalovirus exposure and HLA in healthy donors. The PCR used 60 Vbeta and 13 Jbeta primers. The data were produced by immunoSEQ multiplex PCR, yet TCRdb's version contains in-frame clones alone and is incomplete. The repertoire holds approximately 170,000 clones, with about 82% as singletons. The material sequenced was PBMCs. The source of these receptors is a woman younger than 35 in good health and CMV-seronegative.

This chain joins TRBV18 and TRBJ2-7; no firm D call. Germline V lookup: CDR1 KGHSH, CDR2 LQKENI. The V gene lost 0 bases and the J gene lost 3 bases, with 15 bases spanning the gap. There are 16 residues in the CDR3. The CDR3 is CASSPPNRRQDYEQYF. The DNA of the CDR3 is TGTGCCAGCTCACCACCAAATCGTCGGCAGGACTACGAGCAGTACTTC.

This clone was counted a single time. The chain recombines TRBV11-1 with TRBJ2-6; 7 positions match TRBD2. Per the germline V gene, CDR1 is SGHAT and CDR2 is FQDESV (reference sequence). V shed 6 bases and J 2 bases; nucleotides not matched to a gene: 1. The CDR3 extends over 14 amino acids. CDR3 nucleotide sequence: TGTGCCAGCAGGGGGGGGACTGGGGCCAACGTCCTGACTTTC. Protein: CASRGGTGANVLTF.

This sequence joins TRBV5-1 and TRBJ2-5; 9 nucleotides line up with TRBD1. V dropped 8 bases and J dropped 4; count of bases not matched to a gene: 9. The CDR3 loop spans 14 amino acids. CDR1 and CDR2 from the germline V gene are SGHRS and YFSETQ. CDR3 residues: CASFRDRVSETQYF. Written as DNA, the CDR3 is TGCGCCAGTTTCCGGGACAGGGTATCAGAGACCCAGTACTTC.